These 12 T cell receptor beta chains came from one sample sequenced in a study of shared clonotypes between healthy human individuals. Using immunoSEQ multiplex PCR, the repertoire was profiled, and TCRdb retains in-frame clones only, with some absent. Of a few million clones listed, around 90% were seen once; the top ten hold 0.11% to 0.15%. The sample comprised naive CD4+ T cells sorted from blood. Subset specified: CD45RA+ positively selected. The receptors derive from a young man in good health.

J is TRBJ2-5 and V is TRBV10-3, with 11 positions matching TRBD2. The CDR3 spans 13 residues. Germline CDR1 is ENHRY and CDR2 is SYGVKD. Trimming took 8 bases from V and 5 from J; bases not matched to a gene: 4. DNA for the CDR3: TGTGCCATCTCTAGCGGGAGGTGGGAGACCCAGTACTTC. Amino acid sequence: CAISSGRWETQYF.

The chain combines TRBV30 with TRBJ2-4; weak D call: TRBD2 (6 bases). The CDR3 spans 15 residues. Per germline, CDR1 GTSNPN and CDR2 SVGIG (reference sequence). The V end lost 3 bases, the J end lost 0 bases, and 12 bases lay between the germline ends. The CDR3 sequence is CAWSGDSVAKNIQYF. For the CDR3, the DNA is TGTGCCTGGAGCGGGGACTCGGTAGCCAAAAACATTCAGTACTTC.

The chain links TRBV25-1 to TRBJ2-7; D is undetermined. CDR1 MGHDK and CDR2 SYGVNS come from the germline V gene. CDR3 size: 12 residues. Trimming stripped 1 base from V and 3 bases from J, with 4 bases between. The CDR3 DNA sequence: TGTGCCAGCAGTGAATGGGACTACGAGCAGTACTTC. Encoded protein: CASSEWDYEQYF.

This clone was picked up one time. This chain uses TRBV7-9 with TRBJ1-6; 10 bases line up with TRBD1. The length of the CDR3 is 14 residues. Per germline, CDR1 SEHNR and CDR2 FQNEAQ (reference sequence). Trimming took 5 bases from V and 10 from J; bases not matched to a gene: 5. The CDR3 bases are TGTGCCAGCAGCCCCGGGACAGGGGCCTCACCCCTCCACTTT. This codes for CASSPGTGASPLHF. The full variable domain, completed using reference TRBV7-9 and TRBJ1-6, is DTGVSQNPRHKITKRGQNVTFRCDPISEHNRLYWYRQTLGQGPEFLTYFQNEAQLEKSRLLSDRFSAERPKGSFSTLEIQRTEQGDSAMYLCASSPGTGASPLHFGNGTRLTVT.

V usage is TRBV11-3 and J usage is TRBJ2-1, with a tentative D call TRBD2 (6 bases). Germline-derived CDR1 and CDR2 are SGHNT and YENEEA. The CDR3 totals 13 residues. V was pared by 5 bases and J by 6 bases, with 11 bases between. The CDR3 reads CASSMTSPNEQFF. The CDR3 DNA is TGTGCCAGCAGCATGACTAGTCCCAATGAGCAGTTCTTC.

This sequence joins TRBV10-3 and TRBJ2-6, with D maybe TRBD2 (6 bases). The ends were cut back, 10 bases at V and 4 bases at J, with 14 bases in the middle. The CDR3 contains 14 residues. The germline V gene encodes CDR1 ENHRY and CDR2 SYGVKD. CDR3 sequence reads: CATVLAPGANVLTF. CDR3 in DNA: TGTGCCACCGTCCTAGCGCCCGGGGCCAACGTCCTGACTTTC.

In this sample, this clone turned up once. This sequence joins TRBV5-4 and TRBJ2-3, with TRBD1 identical over 11 bases. Per the germline V gene, CDR1 is SGHNT and CDR2 is YYREEE (reference sequence). This CDR3 comprises 15 residues. V lost 4 bases and J lost 5; bases outside the gene matches: 6. The CDR3 DNA sequence: TGTGCCAGCAGCCCAGGACAGGGGGCTGGAGATACGCAGTATTTT. Translated: CASSPGQGAGDTQYF.

The chain recombines TRBV29-1 with TRBJ2-7, with a possible D match to TRBD1 (6 bases). The V and J ends lost 4 bases and 6 bases respectively, with 13 bases between them. This CDR3 is 12 amino acids long. Germline CDR1 is SQVTM and CDR2 is ANQGSEA. The chain's CDR3 is CSVGGRRGEQYF. CDR3 DNA: TGCAGCGTTGGGGGCCGCAGGGGCGAGCAGTACTTC.

In this sample, this clone turned up a few times. This chain joins TRBV18 and TRBJ1-5, with D maybe TRBD1 (6 bases). Germline V gene data show CDR1 as KGHSH and CDR2 as LQKENI. The CDR3 runs to 16 residues. The V end was cut by 6 bases, the J end by 0 bases, with 15 bases between. The CDR3 spells CASSQQGSGSNQPQHF. CDR3 DNA: TGTGCCAGCTCGCAGCAGGGGTCTGGTAGCAATCAGCCCCAGCATTTT. The full variable domain, its missing parts supplied by reference TRBV18 and TRBJ1-5, is NAGVMQNPRHLVRRRGQEARLRCSPMKGHSHVYWYRQLPEEGLKFMVYLQKENIIDESGMPKERFSAEFPKEGPSILRIQQVVRGDSAAYFCASSQQGSGSNQPQHFGDGTRLSIL.

The rearrangement joins TRBV28 to TRBJ2-5, with 8 bases that match TRBD2. The CDR3 consists of 17 residues. CDR1 is MDHEN, CDR2 SYDVKM, per germline. Trimming at V came to 2 bases and at J to 4 bases, leaving 12 bases not matched to a gene. The CDR3, as DNA: TGTGCCAGCAGTTTACGCCAGGGCGGGGGGCGTAGAGAGACCCAGTACTTC. Translated: CASSLRQGGGRRETQYF.

Remarks on this clone: This same CDR3 is encoded by further DNA sequences in the sample. CDR3 nucleotide sequence: TGTGCCAGCAGCCGTGACACAAACTATGGCTACACCTTC. Translation: CASSRDTNYGYTF. This sequence joins TRBV9 and TRBJ1-2; D uncertain. CDR3 length: 13 amino acids. Deletions cut 4 bases from V and 2 bases from J, with 9 bases between. Germline values: CDR1 SGDLS, CDR2 YYNGEE.

The rearrangement links TRBV6-5 to TRBJ1-1; D gene ambiguous. Trimming left V 8 bases short and J 10 bases short, with 17 bases between. The length of the CDR3 is 12 residues. Germline loops: CDR1 MNHEY, CDR2 SVGAGI. CDR3 sequence (DNA): TGTGCCAGCTCCAAAGCTGGGTCGGGAGCTTTCTTT. Residues: CASSKAGSGAFF.